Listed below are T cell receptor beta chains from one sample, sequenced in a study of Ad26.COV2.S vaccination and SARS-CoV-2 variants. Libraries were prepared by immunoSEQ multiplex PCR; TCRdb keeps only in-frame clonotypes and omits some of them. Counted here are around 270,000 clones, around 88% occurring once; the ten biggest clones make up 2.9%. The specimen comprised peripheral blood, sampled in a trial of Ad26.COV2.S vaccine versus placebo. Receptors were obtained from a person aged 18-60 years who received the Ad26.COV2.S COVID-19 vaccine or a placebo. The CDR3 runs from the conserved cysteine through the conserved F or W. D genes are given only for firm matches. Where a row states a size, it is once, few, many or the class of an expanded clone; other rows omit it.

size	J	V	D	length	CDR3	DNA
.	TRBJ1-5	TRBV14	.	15	CASSPGEGWDQPQHF	TGTGCCAGCAGCCCCGGAGAGGGGTGGGATCAGCCCCAGCATTTT
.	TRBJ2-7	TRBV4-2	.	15	CASSQSSTYPYEQYF	TGTGCCAGCAGCCAGTCTAGCACATACCCCTACGAGCAGTACTTC
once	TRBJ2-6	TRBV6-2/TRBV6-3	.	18	CASSLVQEGASGANVLTF	TGTGCCAGCAGTTTAGTACAGGAGGGTGCCTCTGGGGCCAACGTCCTGACTTTC
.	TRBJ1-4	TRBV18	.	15	CASSPVEGANEKLFF	TGTGCCAGCTCACCGGTTGAAGGTGCTAATGAAAAACTGTTTTTT
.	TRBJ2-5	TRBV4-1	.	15	CASSQGYGGEETQYF	TGCGCCAGCAGCCAAGGATACGGGGGCGAAGAGACCCAGTACTTC
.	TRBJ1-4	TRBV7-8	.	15	CASSLVYSANEKLFF	TGTGCCAGCAGCTTAGTGTACAGCGCTAATGAAAAACTGTTTTTT
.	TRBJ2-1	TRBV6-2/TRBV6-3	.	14	CASSYGSGIGEQFF	TGTGCCAGCAGTTACGGATCCGGGATCGGAGAGCAGTTCTTC
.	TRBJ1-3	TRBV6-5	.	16	CASSSRSGSGGNTIYF	TGTGCCAGCAGTTCCCGGTCAGGGAGCGGTGGAAACACCATATATTTT
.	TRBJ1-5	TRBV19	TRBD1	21	CASSIDRWRTGAPYSNQPQHF	TGTGCCAGTAGTATAGATCGGTGGAGGACAGGGGCGCCTTATAGCAATCAGCCCCAGCATTTT
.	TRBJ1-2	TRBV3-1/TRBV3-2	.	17	CASSQGHGKSLYYGYTF	TGTGCCAGCAGCCAGGGGCACGGGAAAAGCCTTTACTATGGCTACACCTTC
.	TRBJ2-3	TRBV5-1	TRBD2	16	CASSPRTSESTDTQYF	TGCGCCAGCAGCCCCCGGACTAGCGAGTCCACAGATACGCAGTATTTT
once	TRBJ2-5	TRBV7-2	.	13	CASSLGPGETQYF	TGTGCCAGCAGCTTAGGGCCGGGGGAGACCCAGTACTTC
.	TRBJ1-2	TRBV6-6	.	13	CASSYVGREGYTF	TGTGCCAGCAGTTACGTAGGACGGGAGGGCTACACCTTC
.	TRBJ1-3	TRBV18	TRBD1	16	CASSPGTGRSGNTIYF	TGTGCCAGCTCACCTGGGACAGGGCGCTCTGGAAACACCATATATTTT
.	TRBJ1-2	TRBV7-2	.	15	CASSEARVINYGYTF	TGTGCCAGCAGCGAAGCCAGGGTCATTAACTATGGCTACACCTTC
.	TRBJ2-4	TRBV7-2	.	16	CASSLGSRLAKNIQYF	TGTGCCAGCAGCTTAGGGAGCCGTCTAGCCAAAAACATTCAGTACTTC
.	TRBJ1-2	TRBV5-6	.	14	CASSLAGRNYGYTF	TGTGCCAGCAGCTTGGCGGGACGGAACTATGGCTACACCTTC
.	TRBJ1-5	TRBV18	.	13	CASSPSEEQPQHF	TGTGCCAGCTCACCCTCAGAGGAACAGCCCCAGCATTTT
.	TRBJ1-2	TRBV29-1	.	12	CSVWDGNYGYTF	TGCAGCGTTTGGGACGGTAACTATGGCTACACCTTC
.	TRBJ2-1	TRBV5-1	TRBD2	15	CASSPGGGPYNEQFF	TGCGCCAGCAGCCCCGGCGGGGGTCCTTACAATGAGCAGTTCTTC
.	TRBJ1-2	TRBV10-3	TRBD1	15	CAISGGTGPIEGYTF	TGTGCCATCAGTGGGGGGACAGGCCCAATCGAGGGCTACACCTTC
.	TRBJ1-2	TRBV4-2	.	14	CASSQDTGQGGYTF	TGTGCCAGCAGCCAAGATACAGGGCAAGGCGGCTACACCTTC
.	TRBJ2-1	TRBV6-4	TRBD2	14	CASKPGLASDEQFF	TGTGCCAGTAAACCGGGACTAGCGTCCGATGAGCAGTTCTTC
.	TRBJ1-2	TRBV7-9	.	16	CASSRRTELGPYGYTF	TGTGCCAGCAGCCGCCGGACGGAACTGGGTCCCTATGGCTACACCTTC
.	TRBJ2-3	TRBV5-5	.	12	CASSLNQDGQYF	TGTGCCAGCAGCTTAAATCAAGACGGGCAGTATTTT
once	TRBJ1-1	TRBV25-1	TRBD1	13	CASSPQGGTEAFF	TGTGCCAGCAGTCCACAGGGGGGCACTGAAGCTTTCTTT
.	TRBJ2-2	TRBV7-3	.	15	CASSLNAANTGELFF	TGTGCCAGCAGCTTAAACGCGGCAAACACCGGGGAGCTGTTTTTT
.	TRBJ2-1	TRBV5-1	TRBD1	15	CASSLSGTGVDEQFF	TGCGCCAGCAGCTTGTCGGGGACAGGGGTCGATGAGCAGTTCTTC
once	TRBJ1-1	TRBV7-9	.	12	CASSSIGTEAFF	TGTGCCAGCAGCTCAATCGGGACTGAAGCTTTCTTT
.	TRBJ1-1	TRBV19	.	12	CASSIVNTEAFF	TGTGCCAGTAGTATCGTGAACACTGAAGCTTTCTTT
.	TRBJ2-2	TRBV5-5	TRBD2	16	CASSLGLALGTGELFF	TGTGCCAGCAGCTTGGGACTAGCCCTCGGCACCGGGGAGCTGTTTTTT
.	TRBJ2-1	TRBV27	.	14	CASSLDSGPGHLFF	TGTGCCAGCAGTTTAGACTCCGGTCCGGGACATCTTTTCTTC
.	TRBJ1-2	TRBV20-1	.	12	CSASRGGDGYTF	TGCAGTGCTAGTCGGGGAGGGGATGGCTACACCTTC
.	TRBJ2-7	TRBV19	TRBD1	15	CASSIGTGRLDEQYF	TGTGCCAGTAGTATCGGGACAGGGCGTCTCGACGAGCAGTACTTC
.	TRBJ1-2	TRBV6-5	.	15	CASSYEAGQRHGYTF	TGTGCCAGCAGTTACGAGGCAGGGCAGCGTCATGGCTACACCTTC
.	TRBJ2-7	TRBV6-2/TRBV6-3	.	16	CASSYAGAGSSYEQYF	TGTGCCAGCAGTTACGCGGGCGCCGGTTCCTCCTACGAGCAGTACTTC
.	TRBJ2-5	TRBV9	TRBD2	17	CASSPRPRLADQETQYF	TGTGCCAGCAGCCCACGGCCAAGGCTAGCGGACCAAGAGACCCAGTACTTC
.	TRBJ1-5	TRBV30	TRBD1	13	CAWNRGINQPQHF	TGTGCCTGGAACAGGGGCATCAATCAGCCCCAGCATTTT
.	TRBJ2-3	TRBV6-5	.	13	CASRGQSTDTQYF	TGTGCCAGCAGAGGACAATCTACAGATACGCAGTATTTT
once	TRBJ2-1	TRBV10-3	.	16	CAISEAQDGGRGEQFF	TGTGCCATCAGTGAGGCCCAGGACGGCGGGCGAGGTGAGCAGTTCTTC